What follows describes a single T cell receptor beta chain. The antigen remains undetermined. CDR3 length: 13 amino acids. In germline, CDR1 is KGHSH, CDR2 LQKENI. Trimming took 3 bases from V and 6 from J, leaving 11 bases between them. Using immunoSEQ multiplex PCR, the repertoire was profiled, and TCRdb retains in-frame clones only, with some absent. Altogether roughly 270,000 clones are present, almost 95% being singletons, with the ten largest covering 0.5% to 0.7%. The data belong to a study of T cell responses to AZD1222 COVID-19 vaccine. Researchers grouped second doses given at about 4 or about 12 weeks into one pool. General observations from the study: Across spike, vaccine-associated CD4 TCRs were found, dominant at 160-218 and 743-854. It was only five to seven AZD1222 recipients who were seropositive at baseline.

V is TRBV18 and J is TRBJ1-1; D unresolved. The TCR comes from an adult who received the AZD1222 COVID-19 vaccine. Here the sequenced sample was peripheral blood, taken 28 days after the second AZD1222 dose. CDR3 residues: CASSPTLGSEAFF. CDR3 coding DNA: TGTGCCAGCTCACCGACGCTGGGGTCTGAAGCTTTCTTT.